This TCR beta chain was identified in a study of blood T cell repertoires in COVID-19. Study summary: Samples came from the United States, Italy and Spain, spanning acute and convalescent COVID-19. The cDNA or gDNA used as material had been derived from T cells, B-cell-depleted T cells, or PBMCs.

The CDR3 runs 15 residues. Trimming took 3 bases from V and 6 from J; bases not matched to a gene: 8. Germline loops: CDR1 KGHSH, CDR2 LQKENI. Original methodology: Quantification of nucleated cells was approximated via reference gene primer amplification. TCRdb keeps only in-frame clones here, not all; method: immunoSEQ multiplex PCR. The V and J calls and the clone size are those of that table, but D and trimming were determined from the DNA. The table lists around 430,000 clones, approximately 88% of them singletons, with roughly 13% in the top ten. Sequenced: peripheral blood. The TCR originated in a woman aged 50 to 60 with COVID-19, enrolled during active disease. The chain couples TRBV18 to TRBJ1-2; 9 bases fit TRBD1. DNA for the CDR3: TGTGCCAGCTCACCGTTTCCGGGACAGGGTCATGGCTACACCTTC. Protein sequence: CASSPFPGQGHGYTF.